The 26 T cell receptor beta chains given below trace back to one sample, sequenced in a study of T cells in Graves' hyperthyroidism and ophthalmopathy. Template material for amplifying TCR beta CDR3 regions consisted of RNA transcripts. A set of HTBI primers served as the primers for a first-round RT-PCR of the TCR CDR3. One entry per CDR3 protein results from TCRdb running MiXCR on the multiplex PCR reads. Of a few hundred thousand distinct CDR3 sequences listed, around a fifth were seen once; the top ten hold 49%. Specimen: blood. The receptors were sampled from a woman between 65 and 79 years old with Graves' ophthalmopathy.

The gene calls are TRBV5-1 and TRBJ2-7; 10 bases are shared with TRBD2. The CDR3 has 17 amino acids. The germline gives CDR1 SGHRS, CDR2 YFSETQ. Unmatched junction bases numbered 10, after V lost 4 bases and J lost 0 bases. CDR3 residues: CASSPTSLAGSSYEQYF. The CDR3, as DNA: TGCGCCAGCAGCCCCACCTCACTAGCGGGGAGCTCCTACGAGCAGTACTTC.

The chain joins TRBV5-1 to TRBJ2-7; 14 bases fit TRBD2. The V gene end was trimmed by 5 bases and the J gene end by 8 bases; junction bases not matched to a gene: 9. CDR3 length: 15 amino acids. Germline V gives CDR1 SGHRS, CDR2 YFSETQ. CDR3 bases: TGCGCCAGCAGGGGGACTAGCGGGAGTTCTGGGCAGCAGTACTTC. Translating it yields CASRGTSGSSGQQYF.

The chain couples TRBV20-1 to TRBJ1-1; TRBD1 matches 10 bases. The J segment lost 4 bases and the V segment lost 3 bases, leaving 8 bases of the junction unmatched. The CDR3 totals 15 residues. Germline CDR1 and CDR2: DFQATT and SNEGSKA (reference sequence). CDR3 protein: CSARTGGQWSTEAFF. The CDR3 region has the DNA TGCAGTGCTAGGACAGGGGGCCAGTGGAGCACTGAAGCTTTCTTT.

The chain couples TRBV19 to TRBJ2-7; D might be TRBD1 (6 bases). The CDR3 sequence is 15 residues long. With 6 bases removed from V and 0 bases from J, the gap between germline ends came to 15 bases. CDR1 and CDR2 from the germline V gene are LNHDA and SQIVND (reference sequence). The CDR3 reads CASSFTGIPSYEQYF. CDR3 coding DNA: TGTGCCAGTAGCTTTACAGGGATACCCTCCTACGAGCAGTACTTC.

The chain recombines TRBV4-1 with TRBJ2-1, with 8 nucleotides matching TRBD1. The CDR3 totals 15 residues. Germline-derived CDR1 and CDR2 are MGHRA and YSYEKL. V lost 3 bases to trimming and J lost 4 bases; unmatched junction nucleotides: 5. CDR3 bases: TGCGCCAGCAGCCAGGAGACAGGGGTTTACAATGAGCAGTTCTTC. Its protein is CASSQETGVYNEQFF.

The table lists this clonotype with many counts. This chain links TRBV6-6 with TRBJ2-5; D may be TRBD1 or TRBD2 (5 bases each). CDR3 size: 15 residues. Trimming shortened V by 0 bases and J by 4 bases, and 12 bases separated the two germline ends. Germline values: CDR1 MNHNY, CDR2 SVGAGI (reference sequence). This chain's CDR3 is CASSYSGPRGETQYF. The DNA of the CDR3 is TGTGCCAGCAGTTACTCGGGCCCGAGGGGAGAGACCCAGTACTTC.

This chain uses TRBV9 with TRBJ2-3; tentatively, D is TRBD2 (7 bases). With 0 bases removed from V and 0 bases from J, the gap between germline ends came to 11 bases. The CDR3 loop spans 16 amino acids. Germline V CDR1 and CDR2: SGDLS, YYNGEE. CDR3 protein: CASSVGGGQSTDTQYF. CDR3 in DNA: TGTGCCAGCAGCGTAGGGGGGGGGCAGAGCACAGATACGCAGTATTTT.

This clonotype was recorded a few times. V usage is TRBV19 and J usage is TRBJ1-1; D is perhaps TRBD1 (5 bases). Trimming cost V 1 base and J 8 bases, with 8 bases left between them. Germline CDR1 reads LNHDA; CDR2 reads SQIVND (reference sequence). The CDR3 contains 12 residues. The CDR3 DNA sequence: TGTGCCAGTAGTATAGGCAGGGCGGAAGCTTTCTTT. Amino acid sequence: CASSIGRAEAFF.

The V call is TRBV11-2, the J call TRBJ2-7, with D perhaps given as TRBD1 or TRBD2 (5 bases each). Trimming removed 5 bases from V and 6 bases from J, with 23 bases in between. The CDR3 consists of 16 residues. Germline V CDR1 and CDR2: SGHAT, FQNNGV. The DNA for the CDR3 is TGTGCCAGCAGCCGAGATCCGGCCTCGTCTGGGGGCGAGCAGTACTTC. Its translation is CASSRDPASSGGEQYF.

This clonotype was picked up one time. The V call is TRBV12-5, the J call TRBJ2-7, with TRBD2 matching 8 bases. Germline assignment: CDR1 LGHNT and CDR2 FRNRAP. Trimming removed 3 bases from V and 0 bases from J; junction bases left unmatched: 4. The CDR3 consists of 15 residues. This CDR3 is CASGFAGGGSYEQYF. Written as DNA, the CDR3 is TGTGCTAGTGGTTTTGCGGGGGGCGGCTCCTACGAGCAGTACTTC.

In its sample, this clonotype was seen many times. J is TRBJ2-3 and V is TRBV7-2, with 9 positions matching TRBD2. Germline V gene sequence: CDR1 SGHTA, CDR2 FQGNSA. The CDR3 is 17 residues long. V lost 4 bases and J lost 1; bases outside the gene matches: 9. The CDR3 DNA is TGTGCCAGCAGCTCCTTGGGGACTAGCAGACGCACAGATACGCAGTATTTT. This gives the protein CASSSLGTSRRTDTQYF.

CDR3 sequence: CSANLAGGPVETQYF. The CDR3 DNA reads as TGCAGTGCTAATTTAGCGGGAGGGCCAGTAGAGACCCAGTACTTC. J is TRBJ2-5 and V is TRBV20-1, with 11 bases identical to TRBD2. V lost 4 bases to trimming and J lost 4 bases; unmatched junction nucleotides: 8. The CDR3 extends over 15 amino acids. The germline V gene encodes CDR1 DFQATT and CDR2 SNEGSKA (reference sequence).

The CDR3 sequence is CASSSGTVRSGVNIQYF. DNA for the CDR3: TGTGCCAGCAGCTCTGGGACAGTTAGGAGCGGTGTGAACATTCAGTACTTC. The chain joins TRBV12-3 or TRBV12-4 to TRBJ2-4, with 7 bases aligning to TRBD1. The V and J ends lost 6 bases and 7 bases, in that order; junction bases with no gene match: 18. This CDR3 comprises 17 residues.

This clonotype was recorded at least ten times. The chain uses TRBV28 and TRBJ2-7; D perhaps matches TRBD1 (5 bases). Germline V gene data show CDR1 as MDHEN and CDR2 as SYDVKM. The CDR3 is made up of 13 amino acids. V lost 6 bases and J lost 3, with 12 bases in between. CDR3 coding DNA: TGTGCCAGCAGCGTCGCAGACAGCTACGAGCAGTACTTC. It yields the protein CASSVADSYEQYF.

The J gene is TRBJ2-7, the V gene TRBV5-1, with 7 nucleotides matching TRBD2. The V segment lost 4 bases and the J segment 2 bases; nucleotides outside the gene matches: 6. The CDR3 extends over 14 amino acids. CDR1 and CDR2 (germline): SGHRS, YFSETQ. Here the CDR3 DNA reads TGCGCCAGCAGCCCAACTAGCGTACCCTACGAGCAGTACTTC. Translation: CASSPTSVPYEQYF.

The sample holds many counts of this clonotype. The chain couples TRBV12-3 or TRBV12-4 to TRBJ1-6, with D unclear. The V end lost 6 bases, the J end lost 9 bases, and 9 bases lay between the germline ends. The CDR3 loop spans 12 amino acids. DNA for the CDR3: TGTGCCAGCAGCTCGGAGCGTTCACCCCTCCACTTT. This gives the protein CASSSERSPLHF.

V gene TRBV7-3 combines with J gene TRBJ2-2; no clear D. This CDR3 region has 14 residues. The germline CDR1 and CDR2 sequences are SGHTA and FQGTGA. The germline V and J ends were trimmed by 0 bases and 6 bases, with 8 bases remaining between them. The CDR3 region is CASSLTTVAGELFF. In DNA form, the CDR3 reads TGTGCCAGCAGCTTAACAACGGTAGCCGGGGAGCTGTTTTTT.

The chain employs TRBV7-6 and TRBJ2-7; a possible D gene is TRBD1 (5 bases). From germline, CDR1 is SGHVS and CDR2 FNYEAQ. V lost 5 bases, J lost 5 bases, and 19 bases lay in between. This CDR3 comprises 15 residues. The CDR3, as DNA: TGTGCCAGCAGCCCCACTGAGGCAGGGCCTCACGAGCAGTACTTC. This codes for CASSPTEAGPHEQYF.

This sequence joins TRBV10-3 and TRBJ1-1, with 7 nucleotides matching TRBD1. Germline values: CDR1 ENHRY, CDR2 SYGVKD. V gave up 10 bases and J gave up 1 base; unmatched junction bases: 6. The CDR3 consists of 13 residues. CDR3 loop: CATGRQGNTEAFF. CDR3 in DNA: TGTGCCACCGGGAGACAGGGGAACACTGAAGCTTTCTTT.

The chain is built from TRBV18 and TRBJ2-7, with D perhaps TRBD1 (6 bases). This CDR3 is 13 amino acids long. V shed 8 bases and J shed 6 bases, with 17 bases lying between them. Germline CDR1 KGHSH, CDR2 LQKENI. The CDR3 bases are TGTGCCAGCACTCGAAGGGAGACAGGCGAGCAGTACTTC. Translation: CASTRRETGEQYF.

This clonotype has a count of ten or more. The chain has TRBV2 and TRBJ1-1; D possibly corresponds to TRBD1 (6 bases). Trimming took off 4 bases at V and 7 bases at J, with 10 bases between the two ends. CDR1 and CDR2 from the germline V gene are SNHLY and FYNNEI. The CDR3 totals 12 residues. The CDR3 region is CASSGQDGEAFF. CDR3 DNA: TGTGCCAGCAGTGGACAGGATGGTGAAGCTTTCTTT.

The sample holds a few counts of this clonotype. The chain combines TRBV20-1 with TRBJ2-5; 7 nucleotides align to TRBD2. CDR1 DFQATT and CDR2 SNEGSKA come from the germline V gene (reference sequence). Trimming cost V 4 bases and J 3 bases; bases outside gene matches: 5. CDR3 length equals 13 residues. As DNA, the CDR3 is TGCAGTGCTACCCGGACTAGTAAAGAGACCCAGTACTTC. Its protein is CSATRTSKETQYF.

Regarding this clonotype: This may arise from a read error, as a much more abundant clone is one base away. The V call is TRBV27, the J call TRBJ2-1; 7 bases match TRBD2. The germline CDR1 and CDR2 sequences are MNHEY and SMNVEV (reference sequence). The junction had 9 bases not matched to a gene; V was cut back by 5 bases and J by 2 bases. The CDR3 loop spans 16 amino acids. The CDR3 is CASSGRERETYNEQFF. The CDR3 DNA is TGTGCCAGCAGTGGGCGGGAGAGGGAAACCTACAATGAGCAGTTCTTC.

This clonotype was observed a handful of times. The rearrangement links TRBV2 to TRBJ2-2; D is uncertain. The CDR3 has 15 amino acids. V gave up 4 bases and J gave up 1 base, with 10 bases separating them. Germline V gene lookup returns CDR1 SNHLY and CDR2 FYNNEI. CDR3 coding DNA: TGTGCCAGCAGTGCCCAAGGGCAGAACACCGGGGAGCTGTTTTTT. It is translated as CASSAQGQNTGELFF. Supplemented by reference TRBV2 and TRBJ2-2, the full variable domain reads EPEVTQTPSHQVTQMGQEVILRCVPISNHLYFYWYRQILGQKVEFLVSFYNNEISEKSEIFDDQFSVERPDGSNFTLKIRSTKLEDSAMYFCASSAQGQNTGELFFGEGSRLTVL.

This clonotype has just a few counts. The chain joins TRBV7-6 to TRBJ2-1, with 13 nucleotides matching TRBD2. Trimming at V came to 3 bases and at J to 8 bases, leaving 7 bases not matched to a gene. This CDR3 has 16 residues. The germline V gene has CDR1 SGHVS and CDR2 FNYEAQ. CDR3 coding DNA: TGTGCCAGCAGCTTCCCCCCCGGACTAGCGGGAGATGAGCAGTTCTTC. As protein: CASSFPPGLAGDEQFF.

V gene TRBV12-3 or TRBV12-4 combines with J gene TRBJ2-1; tentatively, D is TRBD2 (5 bases). Trimming removed 5 bases at V and 7 bases at J, with 9 bases between. The CDR3 covers 12 residues. The DNA for the CDR3 is TGTGCCAGCAGTCCCACTAGAAATGAGCAGTTCTTC. This codes for CASSPTRNEQFF.